This paragraph reports one TCR beta chain. Germline V gene sequence: CDR1 MNHEY, CDR2 SMNVEV (reference sequence). This CDR3 is built from 15 residues. The V end was cut by 5 bases, the J end by 7 bases, with 18 bases between. The source of the sample is a study of shared clonotypes between healthy human individuals. The method was immunoSEQ multiplex PCR; TCRdb's version includes in-frame clones alone and lacks a portion of them. Among 1,500,000 or so clones listed, 98% to 99% were seen once. This chain joins TRBV27 and TRBJ1-5, with a weak D call TRBD1 (6 bases). The sequenced material came from naive CD4+ T cells sorted from blood. Described subset: CD45RA+ positively selected. The clonotype was recovered from a man under 40 in good health. In nucleotides, the CDR3 is TGTGCCAGCAGTCCTATGGGGGGCGTCGGGCAGCCCCAGCATTTT. Protein product: CASSPMGGVGQPQHF.